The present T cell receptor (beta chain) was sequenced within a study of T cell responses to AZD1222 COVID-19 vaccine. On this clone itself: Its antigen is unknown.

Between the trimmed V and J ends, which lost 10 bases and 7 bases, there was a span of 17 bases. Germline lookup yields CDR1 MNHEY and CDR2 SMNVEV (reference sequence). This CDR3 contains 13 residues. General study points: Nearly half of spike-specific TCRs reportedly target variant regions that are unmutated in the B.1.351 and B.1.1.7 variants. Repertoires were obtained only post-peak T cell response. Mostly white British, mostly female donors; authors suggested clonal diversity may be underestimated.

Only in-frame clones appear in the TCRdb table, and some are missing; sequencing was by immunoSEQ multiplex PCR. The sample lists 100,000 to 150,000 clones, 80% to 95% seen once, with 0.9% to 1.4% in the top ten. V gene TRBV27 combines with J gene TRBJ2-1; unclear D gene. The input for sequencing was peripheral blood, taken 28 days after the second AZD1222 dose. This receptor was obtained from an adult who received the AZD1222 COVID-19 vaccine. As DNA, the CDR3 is TGTGCCACCTTATCCCCTCGTTGGAATGAGCAGTTCTTC. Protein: CATLSPRWNEQFF.